This T cell receptor beta chain was identified in a study of blood T cell repertoires in COVID-19. Profiled with immunoSEQ multiplex PCR; TCRdb holds only in-frame clones, not every one. The data contain some 78,000 clones, 87% of them singletons. The V gene end was trimmed by 6 bases and the J gene end by 4 bases; junction bases not matched to a gene: 13. The CDR3 totals 15 residues. Germline CDR1 is SQVTM and CDR2 is ANQGSEA. This clone was detected only once. The TCR sequence derives from a woman aged 80 or older with active or convalescent COVID-19. Sequenced: peripheral blood. This chain joins TRBV29-1 and TRBJ1-2, with 8 bases lining up with TRBD1. The DNA of the CDR3 is TGCAGCGTAGCCCAGACAGGGGTGGACGGCTATGGCTACACCTTC. Translation gives CSVAQTGVDGYGYTF. The variable domain in full, with the rest retrieved from reference TRBV29-1 and TRBJ1-2, is SAVISQKPSRDICQRGTSLTIQCQVDSQVTMMFWYRQQPGQSLTLIATANQGSEATYESGFVIDKFPISRPNLTFSTLTVSNMSPEDSSIYLCSVAQTGVDGYGYTFGSGTRLTVV.